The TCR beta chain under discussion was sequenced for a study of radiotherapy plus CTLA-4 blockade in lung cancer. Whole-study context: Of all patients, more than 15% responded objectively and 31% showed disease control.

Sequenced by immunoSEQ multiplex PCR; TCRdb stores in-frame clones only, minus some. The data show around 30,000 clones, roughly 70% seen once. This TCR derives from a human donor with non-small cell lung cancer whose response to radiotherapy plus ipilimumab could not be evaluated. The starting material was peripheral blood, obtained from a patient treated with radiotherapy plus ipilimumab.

CDR3 in amino acids: CASSLTATNEKLFF. As DNA, the CDR3 is TGCGCCAGCAGCTTGACGGCAACTAATGAAAAACTGTTTTTT. This sequence joins TRBV5-1 and TRBJ1-4; D unclear. CDR1 is SGHRS and CDR2 is YFSETQ in the germline V gene. V was clipped by 1 base and J by 0 bases, with 4 bases between them. This CDR3 has 14 residues.